The present TCR beta chain was sequenced within a study of blood T cells in healthy people across ages. Whole-study findings and limits: With donor CMV status unknown, expanded clonotype changes were possibly confounded. The lack of PBMC sorting stopped any conclusive naive versus antigen-experienced comparison.

Each donor had approximately 10 milliliters of peripheral blood drawn. Whenever a sample was processed, at least 7 million PBMCs were isolated. Germline-derived CDR1 and CDR2 are SQVTM and ANQGSEA. V lost 1 base and J 4 bases, leaving 7 bases between the germline ends. The CDR3 is made up of 12 amino acids. A second PCR, run for about 7 to 11 cycles, used a sample-barcoded 5' primer plus a J-beta primer mix. TCRdb recomputed calls from the 5' RACE reads with MiXCR, one row per CDR3 protein. The sample records approximately 800,000 distinct CDR3 sequences, approximately 53% being singletons. This clonotype was recorded a few times. Its antigen is not known.

The receptor comes from an elderly man in good health. This chain connects TRBV29-1 to TRBJ1-2; D gene ambiguous. Sequenced: blood. In DNA form, the CDR3 reads TGCAGCGTTGAAGGCGGAAGCTATGGCTACACCTTC. Translated: CSVEGGSYGYTF.